This note documents a single T cell receptor beta chain sequence. Its antigen is not known. This sample was included in a study of cytomegalovirus exposure and HLA in healthy donors. General observations from the study: Researchers counted 180 or so TCR beta chains as cytomegalovirus-associated.

Vbeta (60) and Jbeta (13) primers were used in the PCR. Method: immunoSEQ multiplex PCR; TCRdb's copy keeps in-frame clones and lacks some. The table has 150,000 to 200,000 clones, roughly 85% seen once. This CDR3 contains 15 residues. CDR1 and CDR2 from the germline V gene are SGHVS and FNYEAQ. Trimming removed 6 bases from V and 0 bases from J, with 9 bases in between. The source material was PBMCs. V is TRBV7-6 and J is TRBJ2-6; no clear D. The receptor's source is a woman in her forties or fifties in good health and CMV-seropositive. The CDR3 sequence: CASSRSYSGANVLTF. Here the CDR3 DNA reads TGTGCCAGCAGTCGGAGCTACTCTGGGGCCAACGTCCTGACTTTC.